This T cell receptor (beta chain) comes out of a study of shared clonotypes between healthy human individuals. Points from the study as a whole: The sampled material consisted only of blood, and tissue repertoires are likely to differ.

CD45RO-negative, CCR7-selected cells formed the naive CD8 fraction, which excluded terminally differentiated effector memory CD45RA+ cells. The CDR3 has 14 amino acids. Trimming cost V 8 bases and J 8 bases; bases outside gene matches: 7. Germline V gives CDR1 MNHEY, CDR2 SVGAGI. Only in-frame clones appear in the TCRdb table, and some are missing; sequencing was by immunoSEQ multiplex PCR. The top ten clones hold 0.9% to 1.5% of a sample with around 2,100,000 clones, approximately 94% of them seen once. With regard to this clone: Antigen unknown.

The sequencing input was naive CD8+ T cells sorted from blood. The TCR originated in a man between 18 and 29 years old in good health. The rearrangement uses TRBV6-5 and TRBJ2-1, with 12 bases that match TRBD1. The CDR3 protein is CASRRDRGLDEQFF. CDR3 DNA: TGTGCCAGCCGGCGGGACAGGGGGCTAGATGAGCAGTTCTTC.